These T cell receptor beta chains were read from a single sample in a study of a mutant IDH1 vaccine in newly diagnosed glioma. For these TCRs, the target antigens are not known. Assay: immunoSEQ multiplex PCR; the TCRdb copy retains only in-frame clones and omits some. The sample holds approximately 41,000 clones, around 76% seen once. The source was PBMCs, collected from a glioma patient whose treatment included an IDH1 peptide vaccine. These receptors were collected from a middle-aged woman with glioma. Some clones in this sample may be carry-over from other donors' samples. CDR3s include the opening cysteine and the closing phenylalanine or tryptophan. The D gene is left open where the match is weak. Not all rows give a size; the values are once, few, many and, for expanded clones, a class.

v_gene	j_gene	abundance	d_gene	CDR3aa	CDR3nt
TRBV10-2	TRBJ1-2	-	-	CASSEYPVDSGVGYTF	TGCGCCAGCAGTGAGTACCCGGTGGACAGCGGCGTTGGCTACACCTTC
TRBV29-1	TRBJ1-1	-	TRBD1	CSAQGALLEDTEAFF	TGCAGCGCGCAGGGGGCTTTACTAGAAGACACTGAAGCTTTCTTT
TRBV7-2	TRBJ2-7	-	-	CASSRGRTFYEQYF	TGTGCCAGCAGCCGAGGACGGACCTTCTACGAGCAGTACTTC
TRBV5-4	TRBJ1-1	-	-	CASSLLGADQAFF	TGTGCCAGCAGCCTCCTCGGGGCAGATCAAGCTTTCTTT
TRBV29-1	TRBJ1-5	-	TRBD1	CSVEGQGRDQPQHF	TGCAGCGTTGAGGGACAGGGGCGAGACCAGCCCCAGCATTTT
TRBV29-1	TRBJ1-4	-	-	CSVGDDSTNEKLFF	TGCAGCGTTGGGGATGACTCAACTAATGAAAAACTGTTTTTT
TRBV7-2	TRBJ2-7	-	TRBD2	CASSQQLAGISYEQYF	TGTGCCAGCAGCCAGCAACTAGCGGGTATTTCCTACGAGCAGTACTTC
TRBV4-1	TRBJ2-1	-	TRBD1	CASSPIRQGACNEQFF	TGCGCCAGCAGCCCTATTAGACAGGGGGCCTGCAATGAGCAGTTCTTC
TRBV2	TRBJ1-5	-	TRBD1	CASSSLGQGGQPQHF	TGTGCCAGCAGTTCTCTGGGACAGGGGGGTCAGCCCCAGCATTTT
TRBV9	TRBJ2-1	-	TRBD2	CASSATSGRNYNEQFF	TGTGCCAGCAGCGCGACTAGCGGAAGAAACTACAATGAGCAGTTCTTC
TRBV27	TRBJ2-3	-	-	CASRLIRSAATDTQYF	TGTGCCAGCAGACTCATCAGGAGCGCCGCCACAGATACGCAGTATTTT
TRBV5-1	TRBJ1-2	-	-	CASSLGGSYGYTF	TGCGCCAGCAGCTTAGGTGGCTCTTATGGCTACACCTTC
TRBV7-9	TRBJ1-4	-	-	CASSLIEKLFF	TGTGCCAGCAGCTTAATCGAAAAACTGTTTTTT
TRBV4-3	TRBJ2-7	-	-	CASSQDRSTYEQYF	TGCGCCAGCAGCCAAGATAGGAGCACCTACGAGCAGTACTTC
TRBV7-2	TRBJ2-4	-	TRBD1	CASSQGQGNIQYF	TGTGCCAGCAGCCAGGGACAGGGAAACATTCAGTACTTC
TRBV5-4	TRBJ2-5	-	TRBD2	CASSSDRDYNTQETQYF	TGTGCCAGCAGCTCGGACCGGGACTACAATACCCAAGAGACCCAGTACTTC
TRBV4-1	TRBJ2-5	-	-	CASSQIVEETQYF	TGCGCCAGCAGCCAGATCGTGGAGGAGACCCAGTACTTC
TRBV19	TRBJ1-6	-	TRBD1	CASSVGQGARSYNSPLHF	TGTGCCAGTAGTGTTGGACAGGGGGCGAGGTCCTATAATTCACCCCTCCACTTT
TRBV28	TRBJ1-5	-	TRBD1	CASRRRQGANQPQHF	TGTGCCAGCAGGCGCCGCCAGGGGGCCAATCAGCCCCAGCATTTT
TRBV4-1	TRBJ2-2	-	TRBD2	CASSRIPGLAGGRVGELFF	TGCGCCAGCAGCCGCATCCCGGGACTAGCGGGGGGGCGAGTAGGGGAGCTGTTTTTT
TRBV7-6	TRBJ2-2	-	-	CASSLVLRESLTGELFF	TGTGCCAGCAGCTTAGTCCTTCGTGAGTCTTTGACCGGGGAGCTGTTTTTT
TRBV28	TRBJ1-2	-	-	CASSLAATIYGYTF	TGTGCCAGCAGTTTAGCAGCTACTATCTATGGCTACACCTTC
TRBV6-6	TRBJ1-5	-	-	CASSYSEGQPQHF	TGTGCCAGCAGTTACTCGGAAGGCCAGCCCCAGCATTTT
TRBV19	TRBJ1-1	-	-	CASSMDGSMNTEAFF	TGTGCCAGTAGTATGGACGGATCCATGAACACTGAAGCTTTCTTT
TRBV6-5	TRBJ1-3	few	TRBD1	CASSYAGTGLIF	TGTGCCAGCAGTTACGCCGGGACAGGACTGATTTTT
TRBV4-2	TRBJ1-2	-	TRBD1	CASSQEDRVNGYTF	TGTGCCAGCAGCCAGGAGGACAGGGTAAATGGCTACACCTTC
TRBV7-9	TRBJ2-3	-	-	CASTGTDTQYF	TGTGCCAGCACGGGGACAGATACGCAGTATTTT
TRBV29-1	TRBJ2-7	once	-	CSVDGGESYEQYF	TGCAGCGTTGATGGGGGTGAGTCCTACGAGCAGTACTTC
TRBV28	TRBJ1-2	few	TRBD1	CASSHRGNSYTF	TGTGCCAGCAGTCACAGGGGGAATAGCTACACCTTC
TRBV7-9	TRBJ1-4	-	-	CASSSQGSNLFF	TGTGCCAGCAGCTCCCAAGGGTCGAATCTGTTTTTT
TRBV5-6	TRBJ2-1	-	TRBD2	CAKETSPFPKVGFF	TGTGCCAAGGAGACTAGCCCCTTTCCAAAAGTGGGGTTCTTC
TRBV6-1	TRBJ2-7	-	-	CASSERVSSFSHEQYF	TGTGCCAGCAGTGAAAGAGTCAGTTCCTTCTCCCACGAGCAGTACTTC
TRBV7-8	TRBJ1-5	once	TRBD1	CASSRRQGRDQPQHF	TGTGCCAGCAGCCGACGACAGGGCCGTGATCAGCCCCAGCATTTT
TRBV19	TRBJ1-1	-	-	CASRGEAQNTEAFF	TGTGCCAGTAGGGGAGAGGCGCAGAACACTGAAGCTTTCTTT
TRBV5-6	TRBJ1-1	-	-	CASSLGQGSLYTEAFF	TGTGCCAGCAGCTTGGGGCAGGGGAGTTTGTACACTGAAGCTTTCTTT
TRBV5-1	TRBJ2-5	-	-	CASSATLETQYF	TGCGCCAGCAGCGCTACCTTGGAGACCCAGTACTTC
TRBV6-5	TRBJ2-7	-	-	CASSYSDSPGYEQYF	TGTGCCAGCAGTTACTCTGACAGTCCCGGGTACGAGCAGTACTTC
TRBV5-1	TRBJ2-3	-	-	CASSWEARDTQYF	TGCGCCAGCAGCTGGGAGGCCCGAGATACGCAGTATTTT
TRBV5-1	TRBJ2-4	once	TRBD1	CASSLTEGARNIQYF	TGCGCCAGCAGCTTGACCGAGGGGGCAAGAAACATTCAGTACTTC
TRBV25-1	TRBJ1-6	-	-	CASTEGRGPLHF	TGTGCCAGCACGGAGGGGAGGGGGCCCCTCCACTTT
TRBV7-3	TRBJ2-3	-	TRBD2	CASSLKGSGDTDTQYF	TGTGCCAGCAGCTTAAAGGGTAGCGGGGACACAGATACGCAGTATTTT
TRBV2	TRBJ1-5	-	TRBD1	CASRGLPGQVKNQPQHF	TGTGCCAGCAGGGGCCTTCCGGGACAGGTGAAAAATCAGCCCCAGCATTTT
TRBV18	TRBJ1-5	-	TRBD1	CASSPGTAQNQPQHF	TGTGCCAGCTCACCGGGGACAGCCCAAAATCAGCCCCAGCATTTT
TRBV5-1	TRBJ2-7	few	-	CASSPYRVSYEQYF	TGCGCCAGCAGCCCCTACAGGGTTAGCTACGAGCAGTACTTC
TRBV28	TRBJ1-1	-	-	CASSLPGRTEAFF	TGTGCCAGCAGTCTCCCGGGGAGGACTGAAGCTTTCTTT
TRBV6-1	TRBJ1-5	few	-	CASSEMFGSNQPQHF	TGTGCCAGCAGTGAAATGTTTGGTAGCAATCAGCCCCAGCATTTT